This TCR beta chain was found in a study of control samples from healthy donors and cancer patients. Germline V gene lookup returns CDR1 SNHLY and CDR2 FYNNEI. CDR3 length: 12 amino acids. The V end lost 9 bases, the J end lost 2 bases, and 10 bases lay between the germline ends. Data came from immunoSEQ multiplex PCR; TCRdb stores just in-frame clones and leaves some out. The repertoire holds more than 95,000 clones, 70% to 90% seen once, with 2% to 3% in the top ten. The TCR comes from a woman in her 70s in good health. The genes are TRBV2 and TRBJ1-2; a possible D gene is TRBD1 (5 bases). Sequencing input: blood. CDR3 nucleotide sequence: TGTGCCAGAGTGACAGCAAACTATGGCTACACCTTC. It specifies CARVTANYGYTF.